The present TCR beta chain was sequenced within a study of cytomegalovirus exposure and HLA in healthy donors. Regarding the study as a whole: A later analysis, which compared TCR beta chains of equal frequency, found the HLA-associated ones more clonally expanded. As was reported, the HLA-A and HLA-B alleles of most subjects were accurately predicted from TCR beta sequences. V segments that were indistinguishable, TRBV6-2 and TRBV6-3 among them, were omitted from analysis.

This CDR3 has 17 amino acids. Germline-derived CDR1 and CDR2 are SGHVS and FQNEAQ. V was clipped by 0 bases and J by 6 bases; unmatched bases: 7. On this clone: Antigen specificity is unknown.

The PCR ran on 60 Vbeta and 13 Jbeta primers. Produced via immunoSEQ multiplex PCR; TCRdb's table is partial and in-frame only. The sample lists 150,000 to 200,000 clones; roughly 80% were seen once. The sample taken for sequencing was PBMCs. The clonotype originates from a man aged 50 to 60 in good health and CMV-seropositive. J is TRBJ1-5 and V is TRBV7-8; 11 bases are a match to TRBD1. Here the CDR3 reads CASSLAWDRGKRQPQHF. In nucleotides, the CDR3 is TGTGCCAGCAGCTTAGCCTGGGACAGGGGGAAACGTCAGCCCCAGCATTTT.